This T cell receptor beta chain was obtained from a study of CD8 T cells in Susac syndrome. Random hexamers primed reverse transcription of about 0.45 to 1 ug RNA. Amplification of TCR beta CDR3 spanned 54 Vbeta and 13 Jbeta via immunoSEQ multiplex PCR. TCRdb ran MiXCR on the immunoSEQ multiplex PCR reads and lists one entry per CDR3 protein. Here the sample spans 100,000 to 150,000 distinct CDR3 sequences, roughly 80% being singletons. The CDR3 covers 14 residues. With 8 bases clipped from V and 10 bases from J, the junction kept 12 bases outside the gene matches. Looked up from germline, CDR1 is MNHNS and CDR2 is SASEGT. The multiple sclerosis controls, all treatment-naive patients, had relapsing-remitting disease that was stable or active. The TEMRA cells underwent FACS enrichment, while the CD8+ and CD4+ T cells underwent negative isolation.

This TCR derives from a human donor with multiple sclerosis. The gene calls are TRBV6-1 and TRBJ1-1, with TRBD1 matching 11 bases. The specimen sequenced was CD8+ T cells from PBMCs. DNA of the CDR3: TGTGCCAGCGAGGGACAGGGGGGGTTTTTCGGAGCTTTCTTT. It translates to CASEGQGGFFGAFF.